This TCR beta chain comes out of a study of human T cells and chemical hapten exposure. Study-level background: A mostly female patient group had alopecia areata, totalis or universalis. Notes on the study in general: Expanded TCRs produced significantly more large CDR3 similarity clusters than controls did.

The sample holds many counts of this clonotype. No antigen is known for it. As to time point: pre-sensitization, week 0. Treatment noted: therapeutic diphenylcyclopropenone sensitization with weekly scalp DPC. One entry per CDR3 protein, called by TCRdb with MiXCR from the RACE reads. The sample records tens of thousands of distinct CDR3 sequences, roughly 7.6% being singletons. The germline V and J ends were trimmed by 0 bases and 5 bases, with 3 bases remaining between them. CDR1 and CDR2 (germline): SNHLY, FYNNEI. This CDR3 contains 12 residues. This chain links TRBV2 with TRBJ2-3, with D uncertain. The origin of this receptor is a woman aged 50 to 65 with alopecia areata. Some clones in this sample may be carry-over from other donors' samples. The specimen was whole blood, collected in connection with sensitization to the hapten diphenylcyclopropenone (DPC). The DNA of the CDR3 is TGTGCCAGCAGTGAAGCGGGAGATACGCAGTATTTT. Translating it yields CASSEAGDTQYF.